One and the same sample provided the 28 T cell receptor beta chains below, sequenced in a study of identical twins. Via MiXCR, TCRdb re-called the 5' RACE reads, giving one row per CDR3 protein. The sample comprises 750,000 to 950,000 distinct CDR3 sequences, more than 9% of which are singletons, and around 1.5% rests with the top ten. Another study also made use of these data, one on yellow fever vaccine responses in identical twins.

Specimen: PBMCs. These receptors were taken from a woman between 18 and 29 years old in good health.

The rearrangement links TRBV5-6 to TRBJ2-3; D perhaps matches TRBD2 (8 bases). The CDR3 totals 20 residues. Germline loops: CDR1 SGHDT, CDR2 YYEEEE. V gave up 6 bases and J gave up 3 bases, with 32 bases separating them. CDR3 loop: CASTLTRSGGASGYTDTQYF. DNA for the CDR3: TGTGCCAGCACCCTCACGCGCTCAGGGGGGGCTAGCGGGTATACAGATACGCAGTATTTT.

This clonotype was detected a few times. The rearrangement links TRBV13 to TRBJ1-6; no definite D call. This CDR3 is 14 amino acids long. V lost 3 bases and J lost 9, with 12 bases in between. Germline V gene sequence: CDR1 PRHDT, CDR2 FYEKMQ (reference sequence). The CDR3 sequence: CASSFQQGSSPLHF. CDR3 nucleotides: TGTGCCAGCAGCTTTCAGCAAGGGAGTTCACCCCTCCACTTT.

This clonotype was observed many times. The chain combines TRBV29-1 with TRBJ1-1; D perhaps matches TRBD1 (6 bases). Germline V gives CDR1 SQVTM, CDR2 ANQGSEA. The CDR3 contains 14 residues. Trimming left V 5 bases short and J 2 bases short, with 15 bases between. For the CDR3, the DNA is TGCAGCGTTTGGAAAAGGGGGAAAAACACTGAAGCTTTCTTT. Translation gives CSVWKRGKNTEAFF.

The CDR3 DNA is TGCAGCGTTGGGACAGGATTTGACTATGGCTACACCTTC. Amino acid sequence: CSVGTGFDYGYTF. The rearrangement links TRBV29-1 to TRBJ1-2; TRBD1 matches at 7 bases. The CDR3 runs to 13 residues. After removal of 4 bases from V and 3 bases from J, the junction contained 5 bases not matched to a gene. CDR1 is SQVTM, CDR2 ANQGSEA, per germline.

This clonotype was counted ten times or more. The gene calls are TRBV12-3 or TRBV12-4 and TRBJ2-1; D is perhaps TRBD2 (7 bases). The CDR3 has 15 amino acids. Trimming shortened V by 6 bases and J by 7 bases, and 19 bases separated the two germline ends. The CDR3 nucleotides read TGTGCCAGCAGCCAAGAATTTGGGGGGGCGAATGAGCAGTTCTTC. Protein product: CASSQEFGGANEQFF.

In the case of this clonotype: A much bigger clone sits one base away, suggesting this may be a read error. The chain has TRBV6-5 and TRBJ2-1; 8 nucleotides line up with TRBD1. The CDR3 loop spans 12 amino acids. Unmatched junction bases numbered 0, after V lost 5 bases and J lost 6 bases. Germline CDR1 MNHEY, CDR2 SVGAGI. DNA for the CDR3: TGTGCCAGCAGTACAGGGGGCAATGAGCAGTTCTTC. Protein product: CASSTGGNEQFF.

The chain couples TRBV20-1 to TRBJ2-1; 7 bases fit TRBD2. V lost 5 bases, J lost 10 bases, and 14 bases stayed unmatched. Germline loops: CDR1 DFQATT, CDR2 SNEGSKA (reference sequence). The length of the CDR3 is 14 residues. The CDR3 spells CSAFGGRALGEQFF. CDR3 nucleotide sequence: TGCAGTGCTTTCGGGGGGAGGGCCTTAGGGGAGCAGTTCTTC.

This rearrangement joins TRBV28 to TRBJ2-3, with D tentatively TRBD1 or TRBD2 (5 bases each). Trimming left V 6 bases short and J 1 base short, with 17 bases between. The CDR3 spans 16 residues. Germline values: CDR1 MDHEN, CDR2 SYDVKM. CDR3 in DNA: TGTGCCAGCAGCACGACCGGGACCCTGGGCACAGATACGCAGTATTTT. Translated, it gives CASSTTGTLGTDTQYF. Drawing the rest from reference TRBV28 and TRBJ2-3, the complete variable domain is DVKVTQSSRYLVKRTGEKVFLECVQDMDHENMFWYRQDPGLGLRLIYFSYDVKMKEKGDIPEGYSVSREKKERFSLILESASTNQTSMYLCASSTTGTLGTDTQYFGPGTRLTVL.

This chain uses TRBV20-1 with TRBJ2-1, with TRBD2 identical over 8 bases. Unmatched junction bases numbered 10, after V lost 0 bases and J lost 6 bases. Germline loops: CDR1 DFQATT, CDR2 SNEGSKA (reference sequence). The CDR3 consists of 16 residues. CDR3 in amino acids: CSARERLGGAFNEQFF. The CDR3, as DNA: TGCAGTGCTAGAGAGAGACTCGGGGGGGCATTCAATGAGCAGTTCTTC.

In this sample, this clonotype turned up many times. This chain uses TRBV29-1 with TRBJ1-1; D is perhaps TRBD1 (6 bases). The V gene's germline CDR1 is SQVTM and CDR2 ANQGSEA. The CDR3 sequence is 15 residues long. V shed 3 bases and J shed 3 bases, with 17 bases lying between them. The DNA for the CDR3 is TGCAGCGTTGATTGGGGGGCGGGCAGCTACACTGAAGCTTTCTTT. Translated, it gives CSVDWGAGSYTEAFF.

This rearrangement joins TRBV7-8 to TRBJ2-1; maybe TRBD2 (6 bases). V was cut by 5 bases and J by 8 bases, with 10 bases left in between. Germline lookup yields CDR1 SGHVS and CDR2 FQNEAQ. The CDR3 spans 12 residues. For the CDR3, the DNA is TGTGCCAGCAGCCCCGGGACTCATGAGCAGTTCTTC. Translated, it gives CASSPGTHEQFF.

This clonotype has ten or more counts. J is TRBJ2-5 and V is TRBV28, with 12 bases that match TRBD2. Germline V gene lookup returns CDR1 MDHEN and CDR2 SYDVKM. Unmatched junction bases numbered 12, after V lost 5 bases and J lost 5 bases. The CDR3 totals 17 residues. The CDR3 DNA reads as TGTGCCAGCAGTACCCCTAGGACTAGCGGGACTATGGAGACCCAGTACTTC. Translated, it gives CASSTPRTSGTMETQYF.

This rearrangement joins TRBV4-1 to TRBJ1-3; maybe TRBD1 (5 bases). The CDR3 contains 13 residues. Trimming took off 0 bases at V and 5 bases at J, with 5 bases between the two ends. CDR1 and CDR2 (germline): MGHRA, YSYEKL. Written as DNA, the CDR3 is TGCGCCAGCAGCCAAGAGGGGCGAAACACCATATATTTT. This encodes CASSQEGRNTIYF.

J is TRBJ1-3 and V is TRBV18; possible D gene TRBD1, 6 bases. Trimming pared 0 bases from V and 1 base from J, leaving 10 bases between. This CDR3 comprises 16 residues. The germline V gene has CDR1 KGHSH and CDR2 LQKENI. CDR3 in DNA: TGTGCCAGCTCACCACCTCGACAGGTTTCTGGAAACACCATATATTTT. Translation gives CASSPPRQVSGNTIYF.

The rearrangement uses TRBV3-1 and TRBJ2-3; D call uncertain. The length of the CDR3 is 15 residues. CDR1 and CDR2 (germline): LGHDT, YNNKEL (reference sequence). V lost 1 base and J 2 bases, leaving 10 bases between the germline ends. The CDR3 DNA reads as TGTGCCAGCAGCCAAGGAACTGGTTACACAGATACGCAGTATTTT. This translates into CASSQGTGYTDTQYF.

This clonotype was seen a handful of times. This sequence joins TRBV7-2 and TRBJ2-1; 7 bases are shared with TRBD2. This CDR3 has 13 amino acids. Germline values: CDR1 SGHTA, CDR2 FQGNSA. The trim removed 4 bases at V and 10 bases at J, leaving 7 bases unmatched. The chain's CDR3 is CASSSIAGHEQFF. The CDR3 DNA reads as TGTGCCAGCAGCTCAATAGCGGGTCACGAGCAGTTCTTC.

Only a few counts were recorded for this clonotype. CDR3 DNA sequence: TGTGCCAGCAGTCGCTCTCCAAAATCCTACGAGCAGTACTTC. It is translated as CASSRSPKSYEQYF. The chain has TRBV12-3 or TRBV12-4 and TRBJ2-7; D is unresolved. V was trimmed by 5 bases and J by 1 base, leaving 12 bases between them. This CDR3 has 14 residues.

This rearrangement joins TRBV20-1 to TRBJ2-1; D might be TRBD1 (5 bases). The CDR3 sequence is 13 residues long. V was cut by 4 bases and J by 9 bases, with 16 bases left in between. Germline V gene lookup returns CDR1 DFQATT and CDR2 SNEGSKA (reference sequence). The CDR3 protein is CSAKNRWWSEQFF. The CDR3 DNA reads TGCAGTGCTAAAAACAGGTGGTGGAGTGAGCAGTTCTTC.

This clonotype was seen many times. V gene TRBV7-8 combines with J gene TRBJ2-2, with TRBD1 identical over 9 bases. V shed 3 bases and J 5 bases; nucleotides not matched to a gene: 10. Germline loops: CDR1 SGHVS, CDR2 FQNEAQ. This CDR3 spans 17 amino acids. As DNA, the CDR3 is TGTGCCAGCAGCTTTGCAACCGGGACAGGGAGGACCGGGGAGCTGTTTTTT. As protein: CASSFATGTGRTGELFF.

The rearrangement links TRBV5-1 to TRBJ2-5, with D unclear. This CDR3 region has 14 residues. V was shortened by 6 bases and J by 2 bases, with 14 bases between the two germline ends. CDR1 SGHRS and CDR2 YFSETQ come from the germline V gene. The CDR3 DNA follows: TGCGCCAGCAACGTGGTGTTCCCTCAAGAGACCCAGTACTTC. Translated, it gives CASNVVFPQETQYF.

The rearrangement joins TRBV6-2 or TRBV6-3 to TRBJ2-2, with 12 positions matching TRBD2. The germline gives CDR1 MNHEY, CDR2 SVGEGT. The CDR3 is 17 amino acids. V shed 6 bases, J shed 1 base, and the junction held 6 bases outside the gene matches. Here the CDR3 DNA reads TGTGCCAGCAGCCCACTGACTAGCGGGAGGAACACCGGGGAGCTGTTTTTT. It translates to CASSPLTSGRNTGELFF.

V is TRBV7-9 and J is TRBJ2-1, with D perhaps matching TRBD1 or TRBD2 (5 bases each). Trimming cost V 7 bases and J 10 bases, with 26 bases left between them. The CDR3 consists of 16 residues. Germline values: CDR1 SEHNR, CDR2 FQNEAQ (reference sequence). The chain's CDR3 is CASTLMAGSGVGEQFF. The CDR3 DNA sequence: TGTGCCAGCACCCTGATGGCAGGGTCCGGGGTAGGGGAGCAGTTCTTC.

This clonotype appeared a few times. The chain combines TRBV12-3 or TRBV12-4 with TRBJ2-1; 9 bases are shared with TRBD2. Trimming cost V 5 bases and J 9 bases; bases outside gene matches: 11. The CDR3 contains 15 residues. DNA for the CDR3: TGTGCCAGCAGTCCCCGCCAGCGGGAGGAAGGTGAGCAGTTCTTC. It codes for CASSPRQREEGEQFF.

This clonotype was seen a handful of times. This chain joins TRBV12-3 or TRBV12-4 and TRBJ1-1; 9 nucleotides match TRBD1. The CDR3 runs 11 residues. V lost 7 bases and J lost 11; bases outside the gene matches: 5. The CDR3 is CASTLGQGAFF. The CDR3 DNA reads TGTGCCAGCACCCTTGGACAGGGGGCTTTCTTT.

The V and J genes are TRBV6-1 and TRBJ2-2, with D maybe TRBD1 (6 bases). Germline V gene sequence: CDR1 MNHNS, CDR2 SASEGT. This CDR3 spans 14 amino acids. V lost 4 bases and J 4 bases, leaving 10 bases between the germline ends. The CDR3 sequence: CASSGPRGTGELFF. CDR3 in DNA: TGTGCCAGCAGTGGCCCCAGGGGCACCGGGGAGCTGTTTTTT.

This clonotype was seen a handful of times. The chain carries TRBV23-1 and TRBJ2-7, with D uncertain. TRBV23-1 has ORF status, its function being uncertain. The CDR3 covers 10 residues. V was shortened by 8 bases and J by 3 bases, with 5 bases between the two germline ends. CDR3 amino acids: CASGNYEQYV. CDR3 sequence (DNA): TGCGCCAGCGGGAACTACGAGCAGTACGTC.

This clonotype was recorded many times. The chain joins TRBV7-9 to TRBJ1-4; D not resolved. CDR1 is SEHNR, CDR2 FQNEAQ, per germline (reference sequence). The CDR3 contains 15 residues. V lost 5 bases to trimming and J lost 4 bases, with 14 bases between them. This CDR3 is CASSPDPFLNEKLFF. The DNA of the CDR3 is TGTGCCAGCAGCCCAGACCCGTTTCTTAATGAAAAACTGTTTTTT.

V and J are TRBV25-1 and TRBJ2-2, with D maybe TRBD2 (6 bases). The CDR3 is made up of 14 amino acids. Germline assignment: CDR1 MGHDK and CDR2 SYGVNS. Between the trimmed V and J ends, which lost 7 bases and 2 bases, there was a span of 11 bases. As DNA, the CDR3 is TGTGCCAGCAAAGGACTAATCAACACCGGGGAGCTGTTTTTT. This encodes CASKGLINTGELFF.